Included here is one T cell receptor (beta chain) sequence, with context. V lost 4 bases to trimming and J lost 0 bases, with 14 bases between them. CDR3 length equals 16 residues. Germline V gene lookup returns CDR1 SGHRS and CDR2 YFSETQ. The data derive from a study of OX40 agonist ivuxolimab in advanced cancers. Profiled with immunoSEQ multiplex PCR; TCRdb holds only in-frame clones, not every one. The sample records tens of thousands of clones, around nine tenths being singletons. The source was CD4+ or CD8+ T cells sorted from blood, collected in a trial of the OX40 agonist ivuxolimab. The TCR sequence derives from an adult with an advanced solid tumor such as melanoma, head and neck, liver or kidney cancer. J is TRBJ2-4 and V is TRBV5-1; the D gene is possibly TRBD1 (6 bases). CDR3 sequence (DNA): TGCGCCAGCAGCCGAACTGGGGGCGTAGCCAAAAACATTCAGTACTTC. Translated: CASSRTGGVAKNIQYF.